The present TCR beta chain was sequenced within a study of T cell clonotyping in hematopoietic cell transplantation. TCRdb's copy holds only in-frame clones and misses some; the assay was immunoSEQ multiplex PCR. The table lists about 69,000 clones, over 90% of them singletons. Findings of the study overall: After transplant, recipient diversity fell while pathologically expanded clonotypes grew through day 180. Without cell sorting, CD4 versus CD8 contributions remain unresolved. Few recipient clonotypes overlapped donors; over 95% were de novo at given depth. Broader posttransplant TCR repertoire diversity was predicted by graft donor and pretransplant recipient Inverse Simpson Index values.

Trimming left V 5 bases short and J 11 bases short, with 13 bases between. The CDR3 totals 11 residues. Germline V gene sequence: CDR1 SGDLS, CDR2 YYNGEE. As concerns this clone: Its antigen is still unknown.

The sequenced sample was peripheral blood mononuclear cells. This receptor was identified in a man aged 45-65 years in good health. Some clones in this sample may be carry-over from other donors' samples. V is TRBV9 and J is TRBJ1-1; D uncertain. The CDR3 spells CASRPVPYAFF. CDR3 DNA: TGTGCCAGCAGGCCTGTTCCTTATGCTTTCTTT.